This is a list of T cell receptor beta chains from one sample in a study of T cells in Graves' hyperthyroidism and ophthalmopathy. Each CDR3 protein gets one entry after TCRdb re-called the multiplex PCR reads with MiXCR. The table has hundreds of thousands of distinct CDR3 sequences, roughly a sixth seen once; the top ten hold 16%. Sequencing used blood. Every receptor here comes from a woman aged 50 to 60 with Graves' hyperthyroidism that later progressed to Graves' ophthalmopathy. The CDR3 runs from the conserved cysteine through the conserved F or W. The D gene is left open where the match is weak. Expanded clones are given a class, and other clones once, few, many or no size at all.

J	size	D	V	CDR3	DNA
TRBJ1-1	many	-	TRBV13	CASSLDARATEAFF	TGTGCCAGCAGCTTAGACGCCAGGGCCACTGAAGCTTTCTTT
TRBJ1-1	-	-	TRBV6-2/TRBV6-3	CASSYNFRAQAFF	TGTGCCAGCAGTTACAATTTCAGGGCGCAAGCTTTCTTT
TRBJ2-2	few	TRBD1	TRBV27	CASSYGQGRLFF	TGTGCCAGCAGTTATGGACAGGGAAGGTTGTTTTTT
TRBJ2-7	few	TRBD1	TRBV20-1	CSARGAADRGAYEQYF	TGCAGTGCTAGAGGGGCCGCGGACAGGGGGGCCTACGAGCAGTACTTC
TRBJ2-1	-	TRBD1	TRBV9	CASSVEGQGVNEQFF	TGTGCCAGCAGCGTAGAGGGACAGGGGGTCAATGAGCAGTTCTTC
TRBJ2-7	many	-	TRBV30	CAWSGREYNSYEQYF	TGTGCCTGGAGTGGGCGGGAATACAACTCCTACGAGCAGTACTTC
TRBJ1-1	-	-	TRBV4-1	CASSRGPSFLNTGAFF	TGCGCCAGCAGCCGGGGACCGTCCTTTCTGAACACTGGAGCTTTCTTT
TRBJ1-2	few	-	TRBV5-1	CASSSTPTSNYGYTF	TGCGCCAGCAGCTCAACCCCGACAAGTAACTATGGCTACACCTTC
TRBJ2-1	many	TRBD1	TRBV7-6	CASSYSGTGKYNEQFF	TGTGCCAGCAGCTACTCCGGGACAGGGAAATACAATGAGCAGTTCTTC
TRBJ2-3	-	-	TRBV7-9	CASSLGSGEHLDTQYF	TGTGCCAGCAGCTTAGGGTCGGGGGAGCATCTAGATACGCAGTATTTT
TRBJ2-5	many	-	TRBV7-9	CASSLRVEETQYF	TGTGCCAGCAGCTTACGGGTTGAGGAGACCCAGTACTTC
TRBJ2-3	few	TRBD1	TRBV5-1	CASSRTHRGSGTDTQYF	TGCGCCAGCAGCCGGACCCACAGGGGTTCGGGCACAGATACGCAGTATTTT
TRBJ1-3	-	-	TRBV18	CASSPESSSGNTIYF	TGTGCCAGCTCACCGGAGTCGAGCTCTGGAAACACCATATATTTT
TRBJ2-3	few	-	TRBV3-1	CASSQTGGLRTDTQYF	TGTGCCAGCAGCCAAACGGGGGGCCTGAGGACAGATACGCAGTATTTT
TRBJ1-6	-	-	TRBV20-1	CSAAERGAIGKNSPLHF	TGCAGTGCCGCCGAACGGGGGGCGATAGGGAAAAATTCACCCCTCCACTTT
TRBJ1-6	few	-	TRBV3-1	CASSQDRSGRATSPLHF	TGTGCCAGCAGCCAAGATCGATCCGGCAGGGCTACTTCACCCCTCCACTTT
TRBJ2-7	many	-	TRBV5-6	CASSWDTSYEQYF	TGTGCCAGCAGCTGGGACACCTCCTACGAGCAGTACTTC
TRBJ2-7	many	TRBD2	TRBV18	CASSPREGNYEQYF	TGTGCCAGCTCACCCCGGGAGGGTAACTACGAGCAGTACTTC
TRBJ1-1	-	-	TRBV7-3	CASSLSASKVDGVTEAFF	TGTGCCAGCAGCTTATCGGCCAGTAAAGTTGACGGGGTCACTGAAGCTTTCTTT
TRBJ2-5	-	-	TRBV12-3/TRBV12-4	CASSPRPPETQYF	TGCGCCAGCAGCCCCCGTCCTCCAGAGACCCAGTACTTC
TRBJ1-2	few	TRBD1	TRBV13	CASSLGDRVEGYTF	TGTGCCAGCAGCTTAGGAGACAGGGTAGAAGGCTACACCTTC
TRBJ1-1	many	-	TRBV6-2/TRBV6-3	CASSYWGSNTEAFF	TGTGCCAGCAGTTATTGGGGGTCGAACACTGAAGCTTTCTTT
TRBJ1-6	few	TRBD1	TRBV2	CASRTDRGDNSPLHF	TGTGCCAGCAGGACCGACAGGGGGGACAATTCACCCCTCCACTTT
TRBJ2-1	-	TRBD2	TRBV7-7	CASSASGTSNEQFF	TGTGCTAGCAGCGCCTCCGGGACTAGTAATGAGCAGTTCTTC
TRBJ1-5	many	-	TRBV18	CASSRRENNQPQHF	TGTGCCAGCTCACGCCGGGAAAACAATCAGCCCCAGCATTTT
TRBJ2-3	many	TRBD2	TRBV3-1	CASSLYGGAVDTQYF	TGTGCCAGCAGTCTTTACGGGGGGGCGGTAGATACGCAGTATTTT
TRBJ2-7	many	-	TRBV7-9	CASSLASDYRPSYEQYF	TGTGCCAGCAGCTTAGCTAGCGATTATAGGCCGTCCTACGAGCAGTACTTC
TRBJ1-1	many	TRBD1	TRBV4-1	CASSHTIGDREAFF	TGCGCCAGCAGCCATACCATTGGGGACAGGGAAGCTTTCTTT
TRBJ1-6	-	-	TRBV3-1	CASRPGKRSYNSPLHF	TGTGCCAGCAGGCCAGGGAAACGGTCCTATAATTCACCCCTCCACTTT
TRBJ1-5	-	-	TRBV5-6	CASSVRDNQPQHF	TGTGCCAGCAGCGTACGGGACAATCAGCCCCAGCATTTT
TRBJ1-2	-	-	TRBV6-1	CASRRDRYGYTF	TGTGCCAGCAGACGGGACCGCTATGGCTACACCTTC
TRBJ2-5	many	-	TRBV6-5	CASSYPSGNEETQYF	TGTGCCAGCAGTTACCCTAGTGGGAACGAAGAGACCCAGTACTTC
TRBJ2-1	-	TRBD1	TRBV11-2	CASSLTDRVGNEQFF	TGTGCCAGCAGCTTAACCGACAGGGTTGGCAATGAGCAGTTCTTC
TRBJ2-7	many	TRBD1	TRBV10-3	CAISVTGGYEQYF	TGTGCCATCAGTGTCACAGGGGGCTACGAGCAGTACTTC
TRBJ1-4	-	-	TRBV7-6	CASSPRSGDEKLFF	TGTGCCAGCAGCCCCCGTTCAGGGGATGAAAAACTGTTTTTT
TRBJ2-7	few	TRBD1	TRBV5-5	CASSLGTGRHEQYF	TGTGCCAGCAGCTTGGGGACAGGGCGACACGAGCAGTACTTC
TRBJ2-3	few	-	TRBV10-1	CASSDWAKGTDTQYF	TGCGCCAGCAGTGATTGGGCCAAAGGAACAGATACGCAGTATTTT
TRBJ2-7	-	TRBD2	TRBV4-1	CASSPLLAEVYEQYF	TGCGCCAGCAGCCCCCTACTAGCGGAGGTCTACGAGCAGTACTTC
TRBJ1-1	few	-	TRBV4-2	CASSQGLSTEAFF	TGTGCCAGCAGCCAAGGTCTAAGCACTGAAGCTTTCTTT
TRBJ1-1	-	-	TRBV20-1	CSATWGTEAFF	TGCAGTGCTACATGGGGGACTGAAGCTTTCTTT
TRBJ1-5	many	-	TRBV18	CASSPVGRGYQPQHF	TGTGCCAGCTCACCGGTAGGACGCGGATATCAGCCCCAGCATTTT